This record covers a single T cell receptor beta chain. Per the study methods: It was from reference gene primer amplification that nucleated cell counts were estimated. Sequencing was performed with immunoSEQ multiplex PCR; in TCRdb, only in-frame clones are kept and a portion is missing. That table supplies the V and J calls and clone size; D and trimming were determined from the DNA. The data contain roughly 250,000 clones, around 82% of them seen just once; the ten biggest clones take up about 4.4%. The data stem from a study of blood T cell repertoires in COVID-19. As for the study in general: From the United States, Italy and Spain came samples of acute and convalescent COVID-19. Sample material is recorded as cDNA or gDNA derived from T cells, B-cell-depleted T cells, or PBMCs.

The length of the CDR3 is 18 residues. V dropped 7 bases and J dropped 3; count of bases not matched to a gene: 14. Germline lookup yields CDR1 MGHDK and CDR2 SYGVNS. Sequenced: peripheral blood. This clonotype originated in a man between 45 and 60 years old with active or convalescent COVID-19. The rearrangement uses TRBV25-1 and TRBJ2-6, with 8 bases identical to TRBD2. The CDR3 DNA reads as TGTGCCAGCAACGCCCCCGGCAGCGGGGGAATTGGGGCCAACGTCCTGACTTTC. It translates to CASNAPGSGGIGANVLTF. Complete variable domain (other parts from reference TRBV25-1 and TRBJ2-6): EADIYQTPRYLVIGTGKKITLECSQTMGHDKMYWYQQDPGMELHLIHYSYGVNSTEKGDLSSESTVSRIRTEHFPLTLESARPSHTSQYLCASNAPGSGGIGANVLTFGAGSRLTVL.